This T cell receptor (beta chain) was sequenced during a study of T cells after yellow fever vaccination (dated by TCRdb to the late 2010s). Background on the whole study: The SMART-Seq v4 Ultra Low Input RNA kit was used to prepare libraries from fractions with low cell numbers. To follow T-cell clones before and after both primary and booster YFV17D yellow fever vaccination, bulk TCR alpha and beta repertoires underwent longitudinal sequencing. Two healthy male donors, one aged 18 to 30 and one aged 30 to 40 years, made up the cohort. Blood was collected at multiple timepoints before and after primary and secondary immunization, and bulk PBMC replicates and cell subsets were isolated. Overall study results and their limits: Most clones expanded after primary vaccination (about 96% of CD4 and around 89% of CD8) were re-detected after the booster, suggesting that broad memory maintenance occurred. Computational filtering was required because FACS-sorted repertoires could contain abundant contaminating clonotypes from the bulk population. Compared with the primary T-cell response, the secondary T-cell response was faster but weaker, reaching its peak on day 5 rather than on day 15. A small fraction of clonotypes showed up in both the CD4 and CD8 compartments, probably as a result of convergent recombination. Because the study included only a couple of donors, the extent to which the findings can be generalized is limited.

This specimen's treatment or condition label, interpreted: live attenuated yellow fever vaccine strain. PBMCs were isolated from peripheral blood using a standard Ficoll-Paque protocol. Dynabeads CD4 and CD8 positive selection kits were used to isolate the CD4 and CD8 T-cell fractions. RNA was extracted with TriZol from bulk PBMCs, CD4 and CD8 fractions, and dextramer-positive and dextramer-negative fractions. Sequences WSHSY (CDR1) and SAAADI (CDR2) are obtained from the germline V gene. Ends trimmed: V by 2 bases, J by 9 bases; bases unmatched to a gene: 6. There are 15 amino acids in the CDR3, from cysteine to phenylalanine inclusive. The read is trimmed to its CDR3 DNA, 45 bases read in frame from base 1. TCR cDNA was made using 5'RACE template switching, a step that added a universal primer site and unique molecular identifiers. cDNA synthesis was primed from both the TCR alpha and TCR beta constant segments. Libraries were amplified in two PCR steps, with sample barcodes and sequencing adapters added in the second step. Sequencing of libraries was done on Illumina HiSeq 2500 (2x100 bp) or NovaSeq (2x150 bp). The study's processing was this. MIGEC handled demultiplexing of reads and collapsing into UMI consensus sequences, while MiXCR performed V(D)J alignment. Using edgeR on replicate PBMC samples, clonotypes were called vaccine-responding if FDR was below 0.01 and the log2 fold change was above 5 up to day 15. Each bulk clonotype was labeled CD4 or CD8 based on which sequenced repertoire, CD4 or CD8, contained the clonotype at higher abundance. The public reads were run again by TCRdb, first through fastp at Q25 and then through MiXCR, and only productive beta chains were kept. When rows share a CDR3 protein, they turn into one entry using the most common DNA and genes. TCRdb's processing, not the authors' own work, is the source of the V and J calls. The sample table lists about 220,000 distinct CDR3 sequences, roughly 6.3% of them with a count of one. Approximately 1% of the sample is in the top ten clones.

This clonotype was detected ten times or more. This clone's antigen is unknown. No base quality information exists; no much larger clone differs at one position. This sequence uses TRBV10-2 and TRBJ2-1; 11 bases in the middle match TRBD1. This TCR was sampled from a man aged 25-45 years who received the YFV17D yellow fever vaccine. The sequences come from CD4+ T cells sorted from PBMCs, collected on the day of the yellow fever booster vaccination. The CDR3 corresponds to CASSEPGQGAGEQFF. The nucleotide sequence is TGCGCCAGCAGTGAGCCAGGACAGGGGGCAGGTGAGCAGTTCTTC.